This TCR beta chain was recorded in a study of beta chain features in type 1 diabetes. Isolation of CD4+ naive, central memory, regulatory and stem cell-like memory cells was achieved by sorting via CD45RO/CCR7/CD25/CD127/CD95/CD27. Reverse transcribing all isolated RNA meant expressed TCRB transcripts were sequenced. Only in-frame clones appear in the TCRdb table, and some are missing; sequencing was by immunoSEQ multiplex PCR. Of about 320,000 clones detected, 12% to 15% appear once; the ten largest clones hold 5.5% to 7.5%. This clone was seen only a few times. What it binds is not known. The study, taken as a whole, reports: An over-representation of cells with high TCR expression could result from cDNA sequencing. Shorter templates might be favored by PCR, equally in patients and controls.

This CDR3 is 11 amino acids long. V lost 4 bases to trimming and J lost 8 bases, with 7 bases between them. Germline V gene sequence: CDR1 SGHNT, CDR2 YENEEA. Source material: central memory CD4+ T cells from blood. This clonotype originated in a man aged 30 to 39 in good health. This chain joins TRBV11-3 and TRBJ2-3; weak D call: TRBD2 (5 bases). The CDR3 spells CASSSGSTQYF. The DNA of the CDR3 is TGTGCCAGCAGCTCGGGATCTACGCAGTATTTT.